These 28 T cell receptor beta chains were all obtained from the same sample, sequenced in a study of blood T cell repertoires in COVID-19. Measured with immunoSEQ multiplex PCR; TCRdb has only the in-frame clones, and not every one. The sample lists about 55,000 clones, roughly 86% seen once, with 20% to 25% in the top ten. The material sequenced was peripheral blood. These TCRs come from a woman of 80 years or more with acute or convalescent COVID-19.

The genes are TRBV7-3 and TRBJ2-1; 12 bases match TRBD2. J gave up 5 bases and V 5 bases, and 4 bases lay outside the gene matches. Germline V CDR1 and CDR2: SGHTA, FQGTGA. This CDR3 has 15 residues. Here the CDR3 reads CASSVLAGGNNEQFF. The CDR3, as DNA: TGTGCCAGCAGCGTACTAGCGGGGGGAAACAATGAGCAGTTCTTC.

The sample holds one count of this clone. This chain connects TRBV9 to TRBJ1-4; the D is unclear. Per germline, CDR1 SGDLS and CDR2 YYNGEE. This CDR3 has 15 amino acids. Trimming cost V 4 bases and J 4 bases, with 14 bases left between them. The CDR3 DNA sequence: TGTGCCAGCAGCCTTTTGGGCGAGATTAATGAAAAACTGTTTTTT. Its protein product is CASSLLGEINEKLFF.

This clone appeared a single time. V is TRBV29-1 and J is TRBJ2-3; D unclear. Germline assignment: CDR1 SQVTM and CDR2 ANQGSEA. The CDR3 contains 13 residues. V was cut by 7 bases and J by 2 bases, with 13 bases left in between. In DNA, the CDR3 is TGCAGCGGCTACGCCCCATTCACAGATACGCAGTATTTT. Its translation is CSGYAPFTDTQYF.

The chain couples TRBV30 to TRBJ2-5; TRBD2 is a possible D gene (6 bases). The germline V gene encodes CDR1 GTSNPN and CDR2 SVGIG (reference sequence). Trimming stripped 6 bases from V and 2 bases from J, with 16 bases between. The CDR3 loop spans 14 amino acids. DNA of the CDR3: TGTGCCTGCCGCGGACTATTGGGTCAAGAGACCCAGTACTTC. Amino acids: CACRGLLGQETQYF.

The CDR3 bases are TGCAGTGCTAGTTTAAGGGCGGGCTCCTATAATTCACCCCTCCACTTT. Protein product: CSASLRAGSYNSPLHF. The chain employs TRBV20-1 and TRBJ1-6; no definite D call. The CDR3 is 16 amino acids. Germline CDR1 and CDR2: DFQATT and SNEGSKA (reference sequence). V lost 3 bases and J lost 0, with 12 bases in between.

The chain has TRBV2 and TRBJ1-6; 8 bases align to TRBD1. V was pared by 5 bases and J by 10 bases, with 10 bases of the junction left unmatched. Germline V gives CDR1 SNHLY, CDR2 FYNNEI. This CDR3 is 15 amino acids long. The CDR3 here is CASSWTGNSDSPLHF. In DNA, the CDR3 is TGTGCCAGCAGTTGGACAGGGAACTCTGACTCACCCCTCCACTTT.

This clone was counted a single time. The chain has TRBV3-1 (or the pseudogene TRBV3-2) and TRBJ2-2; 7 nucleotides line up with TRBD1. In germline, CDR1 is LGHDT, CDR2 YNNKEL (reference sequence). This CDR3 region has 17 residues. V lost 6 bases, J lost 0 bases, and 10 bases stayed unmatched. CDR3 nucleotide sequence: TGTGCCAGCAGTCGAACAGAGGGGGCGGCGAACACCGGGGAGCTGTTTTTT. Translation gives CASSRTEGAANTGELFF.

V and J are TRBV19 and TRBJ1-5; 9 bases line up with TRBD1. CDR1 and CDR2 from the germline V gene are LNHDA and SQIVND (reference sequence). The V segment lost 6 bases and the J segment 0 bases; nucleotides outside the gene matches: 6. The CDR3 runs 16 residues. In DNA form, the CDR3 reads TGTGCCAGTAGATGGACAGGGGCCCGTAGCAATCAGCCCCAGCATTTT. It yields the protein CASRWTGARSNQPQHF.

The J gene is TRBJ1-4, the V gene TRBV18, with D possibly TRBD1 on 5 matching bases. There are 15 residues in the CDR3. The V gene lost 5 bases and the J gene lost 3 bases, with 13 bases spanning the gap. Germline values: CDR1 KGHSH, CDR2 LQKENI. CDR3 sequence: CASSGPGLPNEKLFF. The CDR3 DNA follows: TGTGCCAGCTCAGGACCGGGACTCCCTAATGAAAAACTGTTTTTT.

The chain joins TRBV9 to TRBJ1-5, with D possibly matching TRBD1 (5 bases). This CDR3 region has 15 residues. Germline CDR1 is SGDLS and CDR2 is YYNGEE. The V end was cut by 0 bases, the J end by 8 bases, with 15 bases between. CDR3 in amino acids: CASSVGSAGREPQHF. CDR3 in DNA: TGTGCCAGCAGCGTAGGATCAGCAGGGAGGGAGCCCCAGCATTTT.

On this clone itself: One end of the junction varies from germline; a read error may be responsible. J is TRBJ2-3 and V is TRBV7-7, with 8 bases identical to TRBD2. There are 16 residues in the CDR3. CDR1 is SSHAT, CDR2 FNYEAQ, per germline (reference sequence). The DNA for the CDR3 is TGTGCTAGCAGCTTAGGAGGGCTAGCGGGTACAGATACGCAGTATTTT. Translated: CASSLGGLAGTDTQYF.

The V gene is TRBV6-1, the J gene TRBJ1-4; D gene ambiguous. Trimming shortened V by 2 bases and J by 0 bases, and 13 bases separated the two germline ends. From germline, CDR1 is MNHNS and CDR2 SASEGT. This CDR3 contains 17 residues. The CDR3 here is CASSEPIYRATNEKLFF. The CDR3 region has the DNA TGTGCCAGCAGTGAACCTATATATAGAGCAACTAATGAAAAACTGTTTTTT.

The V call is TRBV27, the J call TRBJ1-4, with D unresolved. The germline V gene encodes CDR1 MNHEY and CDR2 SMNVEV (reference sequence). V lost 3 bases and J 5 bases, leaving 13 bases between the germline ends. The CDR3 spans 15 residues. The CDR3 DNA sequence: TGTGCCAGCAGTTTCGGTGGCGCGGCGAATGAAAAACTGTTTTTT. This gives the protein CASSFGGAANEKLFF.

In its sample, this clone was seen once. The chain has TRBV11-2 and TRBJ2-7, with 8 positions matching TRBD1. CDR3 length: 14 residues. The V gene's germline CDR1 is SGHAT and CDR2 FQNNGV. V shed 7 bases and J 7 bases; nucleotides not matched to a gene: 12. CDR3 region: CASTPQQGAGEQYF. The DNA of the CDR3 is TGTGCCAGCACCCCCCAGCAGGGGGCGGGGGAGCAGTACTTC. Supplemented by reference TRBV11-2 and TRBJ2-7, the full variable domain reads EAGVAQSPRYKIIEKRQSVAFWCNPISGHATLYWYQQILGQGPKLLIQFQNNGVVDDSQLPKDRFSAERLKGVDSTLKIQPAKLEDSAVYLCASTPQQGAGEQYFGPGTRLTVT.

The chain joins TRBV19 to TRBJ2-2; TRBD1 matches at 9 bases. Germline CDR1 and CDR2: LNHDA and SQIVND (reference sequence). CDR3 length: 14 residues. The V segment lost 6 bases and the J segment 3 bases; nucleotides outside the gene matches: 2. CDR3 coding DNA: TGTGCCAGTAGCCGGGACAGGGACACCGGGGAGCTGTTTTTT. Its translation: CASSRDRDTGELFF.

The J gene is TRBJ1-1, the V gene TRBV3-1 (or the pseudogene TRBV3-2), with D perhaps TRBD1 (5 bases). The V end lost 1 base, the J end lost 5 bases, and 11 bases lay between the germline ends. The CDR3 has 14 amino acids. Germline assignment: CDR1 LGHDT and CDR2 YNNKEL (reference sequence). The CDR3 loop is CASSQGQGGTEAFF. As DNA, the CDR3 is TGTGCCAGCAGCCAAGGGCAGGGAGGGACTGAAGCTTTCTTT.

The chain recombines TRBV28 with TRBJ1-5; possibly TRBD1 for D (5 bases). Trimming left V 0 bases short and J 5 bases short, with 11 bases between. The CDR3 runs to 15 residues. The V gene's germline CDR1 is MDHEN and CDR2 SYDVKM. The CDR3 DNA reads as TGTGCCAGCAGTTTATGGCAGGGTAATTATCAGCCCCAGCATTTT. Its translation: CASSLWQGNYQPQHF.

V and J are TRBV5-4 and TRBJ1-5; D perhaps matches TRBD1 (5 bases). The CDR3 contains 16 residues. V gave up 0 bases and J gave up 1 base, with 11 bases separating them. In germline, CDR1 is SGHNT, CDR2 YYREEE (reference sequence). CDR3 in amino acids: CASSLGGGGSNQPQHF. The CDR3 nucleotides read TGTGCCAGCAGCTTGGGGGGCGGGGGAAGCAATCAGCCCCAGCATTTT.

The gene calls are TRBV5-6 and TRBJ2-5, with a possible D match to TRBD1 (6 bases). CDR1 is SGHDT and CDR2 is YYEEEE in the germline V gene. V was shortened by 2 bases and J by 6 bases, with 11 bases between the two germline ends. This CDR3 spans 13 amino acids. CDR3 sequence reads: CASSFTGLKTQYF. CDR3 in DNA: TGTGCCAGCAGCTTTACAGGGCTGAAGACCCAGTACTTC.

DNA of the CDR3: TGTGCCAGCAGTGAACAGGACAGGGGTAACACTGAAGCTTTCTTT. Its protein is CASSEQDRGNTEAFF. The rearrangement uses TRBV6-1 and TRBJ1-1, with 9 bases fitting TRBD1. The germline gives CDR1 MNHNS, CDR2 SASEGT. The CDR3 loop spans 15 amino acids. J lost 2 bases, V lost 2 bases, and 3 bases had no gene match.

This rearrangement joins TRBV14 to TRBJ1-2; 10 bases align to TRBD1. The V gene's germline CDR1 is SGHDN and CDR2 FVKESK. The CDR3 totals 14 residues. J lost 4 bases, V lost 4 bases, and 3 bases had no gene match. This chain's CDR3 is CASSRGQGSYGYTF. CDR3 nucleotides: TGTGCCAGCAGCCGGGGACAGGGGTCCTATGGCTACACCTTC.

The chain employs TRBV20-1 and TRBJ2-7; D is unresolved. CDR1 is DFQATT, CDR2 SNEGSKA, per germline (reference sequence). The CDR3 consists of 10 residues. Deletions cut 1 base from V and 6 bases from J, with 4 bases between. The CDR3 DNA sequence: TGCAGTGCTAGAGCTTCCGAGCAGTACTTC. It yields the protein CSARASEQYF.

The V and J genes are TRBV7-9 and TRBJ2-5, with 7 bases that match TRBD2. J gave up 3 bases and V 3 bases, and 4 bases lay outside the gene matches. Germline assignment: CDR1 SEHNR and CDR2 FQNEAQ (reference sequence). This CDR3 has 14 amino acids. The CDR3 here is CASSLASGKETQYF. In DNA form, the CDR3 reads TGTGCCAGCAGCTTGGCTAGCGGAAAAGAGACCCAGTACTTC. Complete variable domain (other parts from reference TRBV7-9 and TRBJ2-5): DTGVSQNPRHKITKRGQNVTFRCDPISEHNRLYWYRQTLGQGPEFLTYFQNEAQLEKSRLLSDRFSAERPKGSFSTLEIQRTEQGDSAMYLCASSLASGKETQYFGPGTRLLVL.

The chain employs TRBV5-6 and TRBJ2-3, with 15 bases identical to TRBD2. This CDR3 contains 18 residues. Looked up from germline, CDR1 is SGHDT and CDR2 is YYEEEE. Germline trimming cut 4 bases from V and 2 bases from J; bases unmatched to any gene: 8. CDR3 sequence reads: CASSRTSGGARVTDTQYF. CDR3 nucleotide sequence: TGTGCCAGCAGCCGGACTAGCGGGGGGGCCAGAGTCACAGATACGCAGTATTTT.

Notes on this clone: An end of the junction differs from the germline gene, which may be a read error. This chain uses TRBV19 with TRBJ1-1; D not certain. Per germline, CDR1 LNHDA and CDR2 SQIVND (reference sequence). CDR3 length: 14 residues. Here the CDR3 DNA reads TGTGCCAGTAGTCTAGATCGGGGGAACACTGAAGCTTTCTTT. This translates into CASSLDRGNTEAFF.

This clone appeared a single time. The gene calls are TRBV5-3 and TRBJ1-4, with 8 bases aligning to TRBD1. TRBV5-3 is an ORF, with its function uncertain. Trimming cost V 4 bases and J 3 bases; bases outside gene matches: 11. The CDR3 totals 17 residues. CDR3 protein: CARSAEDRVRSNEKLFF. In nucleotides, the CDR3 is TGTGCCAGAAGCGCGGAGGACAGGGTAAGGTCTAATGAAAAACTGTTTTTT.

This chain connects TRBV6-5 to TRBJ2-4; TRBD1 might be the D (6 bases). The V end lost 6 bases, the J end lost 8 bases, and 20 bases lay between the germline ends. CDR3 length equals 15 residues. From germline, CDR1 is MNHEY and CDR2 SVGAGI. CDR3: CASRLMGARVDIQYF. The CDR3 DNA reads as TGTGCCAGCAGGCTAATGGGGGCTCGGGTGGACATTCAGTACTTC.

The chain couples TRBV2 to TRBJ2-1; TRBD2 might be the D (5 bases). CDR1 and CDR2 (germline): SNHLY, FYNNEI. The length of the CDR3 is 14 residues. V lost 4 bases and J 3 bases, leaving 10 bases between the germline ends. The CDR3 region has the DNA TGTGCCAGCAGTGTAGGAGGCGGCTACAATGAGCAGTTCTTC. Protein product: CASSVGGGYNEQFF.